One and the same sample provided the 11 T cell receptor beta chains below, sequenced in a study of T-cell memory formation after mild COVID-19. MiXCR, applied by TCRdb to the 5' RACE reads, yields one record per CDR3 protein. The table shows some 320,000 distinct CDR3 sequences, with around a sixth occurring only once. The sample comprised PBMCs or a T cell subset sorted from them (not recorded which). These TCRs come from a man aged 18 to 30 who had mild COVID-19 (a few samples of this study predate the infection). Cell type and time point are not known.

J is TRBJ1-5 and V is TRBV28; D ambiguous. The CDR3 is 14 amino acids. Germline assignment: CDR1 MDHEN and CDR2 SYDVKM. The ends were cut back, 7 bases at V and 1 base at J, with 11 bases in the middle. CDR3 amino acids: CASTTFDSNQPQHF. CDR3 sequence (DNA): TGTGCCAGCACAACCTTTGACAGCAATCAGCCCCAGCATTTT.

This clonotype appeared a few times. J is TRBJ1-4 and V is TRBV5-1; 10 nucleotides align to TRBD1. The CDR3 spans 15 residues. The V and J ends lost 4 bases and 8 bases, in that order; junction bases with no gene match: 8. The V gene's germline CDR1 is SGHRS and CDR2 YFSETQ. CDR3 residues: CASSMGTGVGEKLFF. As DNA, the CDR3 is TGCGCCAGCAGCATGGGGACAGGGGTCGGAGAAAAACTGTTTTTT. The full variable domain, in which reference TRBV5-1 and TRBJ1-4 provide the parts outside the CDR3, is KAGVTQTPRYLIKTRGQQVTLSCSPISGHRSVSWYQQTPGQGLQFLFEYFSETQRNKGNFPGRFSGRQFSNSRSEMNVSTLELGDSALYLCASSMGTGVGEKLFFGSGTQLSVL.

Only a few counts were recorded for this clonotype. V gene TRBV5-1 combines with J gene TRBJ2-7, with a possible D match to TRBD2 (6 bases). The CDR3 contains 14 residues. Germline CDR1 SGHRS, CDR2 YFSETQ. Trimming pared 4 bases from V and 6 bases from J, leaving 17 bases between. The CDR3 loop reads CASSDGGGAPEQYF. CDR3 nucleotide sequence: TGCGCCAGCAGCGACGGTGGAGGGGCCCCCGAGCAGTACTTC.

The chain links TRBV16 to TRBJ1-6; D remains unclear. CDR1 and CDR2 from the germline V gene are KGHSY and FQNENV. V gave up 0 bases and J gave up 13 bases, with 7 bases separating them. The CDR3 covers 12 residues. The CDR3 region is CASSQSARPLHF. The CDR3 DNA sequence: TGTGCCAGCAGCCAATCCGCCCGGCCCCTCCACTTT. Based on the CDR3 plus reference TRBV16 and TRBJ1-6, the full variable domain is GEEVAQTPKHLVRGEGQKAKLYCAPIKGHSYVFWYQQVLKNEFKFLISFQNENVFDETGMPKERFSAKCLPNSPCSLEIQATKLEDSAVYFCASSQSARPLHFGNGTRLTVT.

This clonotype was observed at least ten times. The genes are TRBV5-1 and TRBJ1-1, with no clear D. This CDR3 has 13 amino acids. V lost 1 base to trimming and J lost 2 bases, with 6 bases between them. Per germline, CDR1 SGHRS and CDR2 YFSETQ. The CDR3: CASSLQTNTEAFF. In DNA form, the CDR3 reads TGCGCCAGCAGCTTGCAGACAAACACTGAAGCTTTCTTT.

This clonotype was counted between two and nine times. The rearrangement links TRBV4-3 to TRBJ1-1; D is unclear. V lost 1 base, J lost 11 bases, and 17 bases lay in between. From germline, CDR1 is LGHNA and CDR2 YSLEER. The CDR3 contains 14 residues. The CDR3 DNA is TGCGCCAGCAGCCAAGTCCCCCCCACCGGCGGGGCTTTCTTT. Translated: CASSQVPPTGGAFF.

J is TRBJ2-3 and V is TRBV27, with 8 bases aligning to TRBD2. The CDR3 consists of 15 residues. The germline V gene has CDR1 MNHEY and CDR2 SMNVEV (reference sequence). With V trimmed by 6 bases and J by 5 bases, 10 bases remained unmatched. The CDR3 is CASSQPSGGVDTQYF. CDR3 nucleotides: TGTGCCAGCAGCCAACCGAGCGGGGGAGTAGATACGCAGTATTTT.

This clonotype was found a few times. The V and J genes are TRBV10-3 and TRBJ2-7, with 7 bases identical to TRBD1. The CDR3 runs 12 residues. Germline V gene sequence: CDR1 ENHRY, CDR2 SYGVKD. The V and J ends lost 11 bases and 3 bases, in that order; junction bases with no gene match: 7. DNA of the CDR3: TGTGCCGTAGGGGACAGCGTCTACGAGCAGTACGTC. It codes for CAVGDSVYEQYV.

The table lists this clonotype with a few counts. The CDR3 sequence: CASRPGTASSGANVLTF. CDR3 sequence (DNA): TGTGCCAGCAGGCCTGGGACAGCAAGCTCTGGGGCCAACGTCCTGACTTTC. The chain links TRBV5-5 to TRBJ2-6; TRBD1 matches 7 bases. Germline V CDR1 and CDR2: SGHKS, YYEKEE (reference sequence). This CDR3 has 17 residues. Trimming cost V 5 bases and J 0 bases; bases outside gene matches: 8.

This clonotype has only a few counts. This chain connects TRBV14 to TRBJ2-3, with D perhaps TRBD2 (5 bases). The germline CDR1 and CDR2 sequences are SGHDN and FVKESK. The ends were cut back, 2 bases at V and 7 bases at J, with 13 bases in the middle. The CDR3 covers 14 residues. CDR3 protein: CASSQSTAANTQYF. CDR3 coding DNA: TGTGCCAGCAGCCAATCAACAGCGGCAAATACGCAGTATTTT.

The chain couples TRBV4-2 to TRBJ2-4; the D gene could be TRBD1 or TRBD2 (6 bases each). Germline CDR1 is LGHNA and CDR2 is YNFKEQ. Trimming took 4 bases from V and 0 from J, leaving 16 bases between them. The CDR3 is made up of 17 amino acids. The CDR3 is CASSPFEQGLAKNIQYF. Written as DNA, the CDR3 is TGTGCCAGCAGCCCCTTCGAACAGGGACTAGCCAAAAACATTCAGTACTTC.